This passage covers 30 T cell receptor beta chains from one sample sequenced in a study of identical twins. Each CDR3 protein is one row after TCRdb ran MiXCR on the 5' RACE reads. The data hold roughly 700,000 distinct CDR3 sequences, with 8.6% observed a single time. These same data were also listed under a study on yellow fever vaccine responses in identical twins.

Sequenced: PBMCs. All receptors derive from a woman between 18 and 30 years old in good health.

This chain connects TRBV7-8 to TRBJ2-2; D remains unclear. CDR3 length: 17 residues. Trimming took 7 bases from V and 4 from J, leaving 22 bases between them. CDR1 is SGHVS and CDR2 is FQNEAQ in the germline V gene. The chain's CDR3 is CASTPARVPTGTGELFF. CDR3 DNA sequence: TGTGCCAGCACACCAGCACGGGTCCCGACGGGCACCGGGGAGCTGTTTTTT. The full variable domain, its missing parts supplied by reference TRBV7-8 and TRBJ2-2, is GAGVSQSPRYKVAKRGQDVALRCDPISGHVSLFWYQQALGQGPEFLTYFQNEAQLDKSGLPSDRFFAERPEGSVSTLKIQRTQQEDSAVYLCASTPARVPTGTGELFFGEGSRLTVL.

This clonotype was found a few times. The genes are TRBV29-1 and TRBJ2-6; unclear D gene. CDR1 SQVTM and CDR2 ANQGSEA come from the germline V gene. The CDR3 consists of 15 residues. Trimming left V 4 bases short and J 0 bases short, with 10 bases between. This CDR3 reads CSVVDASSGANVLTF. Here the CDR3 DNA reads TGCAGCGTTGTGGACGCCAGCTCTGGGGCCAACGTCCTGACTTTC.

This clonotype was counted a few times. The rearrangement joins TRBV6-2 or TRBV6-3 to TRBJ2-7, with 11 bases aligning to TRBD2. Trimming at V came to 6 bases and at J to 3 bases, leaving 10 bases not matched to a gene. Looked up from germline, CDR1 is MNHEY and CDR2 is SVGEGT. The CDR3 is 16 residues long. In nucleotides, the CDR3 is TGTGCCAGCAGCCCCGGGACTAGCGGCGCGATCTACGAGCAGTACTTC. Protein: CASSPGTSGAIYEQYF.

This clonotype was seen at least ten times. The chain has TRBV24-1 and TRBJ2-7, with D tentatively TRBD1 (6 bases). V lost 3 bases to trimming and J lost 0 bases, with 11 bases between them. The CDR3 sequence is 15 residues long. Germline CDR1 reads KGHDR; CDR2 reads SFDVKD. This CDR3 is CATSDARDNSYEQYF. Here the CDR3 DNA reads TGTGCCACCAGTGATGCCCGGGACAACTCCTACGAGCAGTACTTC.

This CDR3 is CASSQGTSRQETQYF. In nucleotides, the CDR3 is TGCGCCAGCAGCCAAGGGACTAGTCGCCAAGAGACCCAGTACTTC. V is TRBV4-3 and J is TRBJ2-5, with TRBD2 matching over 7 bases. Unmatched junction bases numbered 3, after V lost 1 base and J lost 1 base. CDR1 and CDR2 (germline): LGHNA, YSLEER. CDR3 length: 15 amino acids.

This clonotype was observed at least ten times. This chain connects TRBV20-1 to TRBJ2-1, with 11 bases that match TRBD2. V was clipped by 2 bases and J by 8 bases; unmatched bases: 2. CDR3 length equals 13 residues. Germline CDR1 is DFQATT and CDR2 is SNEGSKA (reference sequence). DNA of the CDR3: TGCAGTGCTAGACTAGCGGGGGGTCATGAGCAGTTCTTC. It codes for CSARLAGGHEQFF.

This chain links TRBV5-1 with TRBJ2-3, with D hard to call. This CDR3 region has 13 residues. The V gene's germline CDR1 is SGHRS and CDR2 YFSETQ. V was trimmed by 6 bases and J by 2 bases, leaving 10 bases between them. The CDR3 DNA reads TGCGCCAGCACCATGGCCCACACAGATACGCAGTATTTT. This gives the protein CASTMAHTDTQYF. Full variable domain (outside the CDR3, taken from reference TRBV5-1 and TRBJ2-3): KAGVTQTPRYLIKTRGQQVTLSCSPISGHRSVSWYQQTPGQGLQFLFEYFSETQRNKGNFPGRFSGRQFSNSRSEMNVSTLELGDSALYLCASTMAHTDTQYFGPGTRLTVL.

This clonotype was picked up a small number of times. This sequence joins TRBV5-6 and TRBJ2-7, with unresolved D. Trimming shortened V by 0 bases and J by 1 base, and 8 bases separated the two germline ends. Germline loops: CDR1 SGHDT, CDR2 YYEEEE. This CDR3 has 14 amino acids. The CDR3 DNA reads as TGTGCCAGCAGCTTGGTAGAGTTTTCCTACGAGCAGTACTTC. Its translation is CASSLVEFSYEQYF.

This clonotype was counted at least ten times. CDR3 amino acids: CSARQGAVNGELFF. The CDR3 DNA reads as TGCAGTGCAAGACAGGGGGCTGTGAATGGGGAGCTGTTTTTT. The V and J genes are TRBV20-1 and TRBJ2-2, with 10 positions matching TRBD1. Trimming at V came to 6 bases and at J to 8 bases, leaving 9 bases not matched to a gene. CDR3 length equals 14 residues. Germline V gene sequence: CDR1 DFQATT, CDR2 SNEGSKA (reference sequence).

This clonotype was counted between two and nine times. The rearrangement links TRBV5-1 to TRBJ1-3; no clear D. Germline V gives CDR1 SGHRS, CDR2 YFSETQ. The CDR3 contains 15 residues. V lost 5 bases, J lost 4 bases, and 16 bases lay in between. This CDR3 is CASRLTHVLGNTIYF. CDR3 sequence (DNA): TGCGCCAGCAGGTTGACCCACGTCCTCGGAAACACCATATATTTT.

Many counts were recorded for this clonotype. The CDR3, as DNA: TGCAGTGCTAGTGTGATCGAGCAGTACTTC. Its translation: CSASVIEQYF. The V and J genes are TRBV20-1 and TRBJ2-7; D uncertain. Trimming removed 3 bases from V and 6 bases from J, with 6 bases in between. Germline CDR1 reads DFQATT; CDR2 reads SNEGSKA (reference sequence). There are 10 residues in the CDR3.

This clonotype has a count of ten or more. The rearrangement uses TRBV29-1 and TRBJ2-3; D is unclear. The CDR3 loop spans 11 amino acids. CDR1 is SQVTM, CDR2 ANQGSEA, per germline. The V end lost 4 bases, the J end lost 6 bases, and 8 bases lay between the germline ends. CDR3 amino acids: CSVASTDTQYF. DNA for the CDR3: TGCAGCGTTGCCTCTACTGATACGCAGTATTTT.

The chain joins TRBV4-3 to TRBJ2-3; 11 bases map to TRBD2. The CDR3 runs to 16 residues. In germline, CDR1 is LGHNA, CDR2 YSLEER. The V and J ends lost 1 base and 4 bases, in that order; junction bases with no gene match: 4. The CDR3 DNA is TGCGCCAGCAGCCAAGGTCCTAGCGGGAGGTCAGATACGCAGTATTTT. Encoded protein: CASSQGPSGRSDTQYF.

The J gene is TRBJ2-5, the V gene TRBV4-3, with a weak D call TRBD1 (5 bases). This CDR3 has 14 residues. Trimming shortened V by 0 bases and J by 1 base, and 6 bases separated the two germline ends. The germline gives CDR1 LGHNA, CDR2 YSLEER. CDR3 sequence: CASSQDRVQETQYF. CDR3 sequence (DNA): TGCGCCAGCAGCCAAGACAGGGTCCAAGAGACCCAGTACTTC.

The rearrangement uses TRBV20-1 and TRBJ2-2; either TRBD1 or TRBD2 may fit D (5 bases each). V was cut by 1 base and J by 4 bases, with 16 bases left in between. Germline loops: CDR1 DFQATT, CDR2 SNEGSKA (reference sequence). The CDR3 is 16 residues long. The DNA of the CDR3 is TGCAGTGCTAGAGCCGGCACGGGACGTCGCACCGGGGAGCTGTTTTTT. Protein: CSARAGTGRRTGELFF.

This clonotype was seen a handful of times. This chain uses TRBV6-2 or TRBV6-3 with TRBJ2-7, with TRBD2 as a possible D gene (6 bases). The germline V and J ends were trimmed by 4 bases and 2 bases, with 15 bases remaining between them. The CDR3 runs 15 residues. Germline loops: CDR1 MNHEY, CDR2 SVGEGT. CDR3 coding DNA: TGTGCCAGCAGTTCCTCCGGGACTCAAACCTACGAGCAGTACTTC. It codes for CASSSSGTQTYEQYF.

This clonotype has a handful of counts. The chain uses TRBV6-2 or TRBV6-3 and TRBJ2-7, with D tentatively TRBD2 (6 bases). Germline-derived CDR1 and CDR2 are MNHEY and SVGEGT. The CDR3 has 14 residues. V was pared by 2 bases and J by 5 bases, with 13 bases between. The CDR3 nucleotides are TGTGCCAGCAGTTACGTGGGGGGAGTCGACGAGCAGTACTTC. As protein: CASSYVGGVDEQYF.

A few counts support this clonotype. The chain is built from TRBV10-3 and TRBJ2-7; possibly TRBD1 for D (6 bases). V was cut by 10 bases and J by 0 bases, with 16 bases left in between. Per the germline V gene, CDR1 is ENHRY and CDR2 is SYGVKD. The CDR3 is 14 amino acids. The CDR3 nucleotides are TGTGCCACCACCCCGGGACAACACTCCTACGAGCAGTACTTC. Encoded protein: CATTPGQHSYEQYF.

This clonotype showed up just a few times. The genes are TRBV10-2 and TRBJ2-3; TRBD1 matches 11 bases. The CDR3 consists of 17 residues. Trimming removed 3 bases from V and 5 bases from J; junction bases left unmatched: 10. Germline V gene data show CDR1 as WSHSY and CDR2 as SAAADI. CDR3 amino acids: CASSELKGQGVGDTQYF. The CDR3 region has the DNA TGCGCCAGCAGTGAATTGAAGGGACAGGGGGTCGGAGATACGCAGTATTTT.

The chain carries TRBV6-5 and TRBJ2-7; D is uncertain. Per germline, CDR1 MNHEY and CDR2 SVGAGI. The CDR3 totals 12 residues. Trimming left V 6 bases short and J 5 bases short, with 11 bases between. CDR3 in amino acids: CASSGRVNEQYF. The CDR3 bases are TGTGCCAGCAGCGGCCGGGTCAACGAGCAGTACTTC.

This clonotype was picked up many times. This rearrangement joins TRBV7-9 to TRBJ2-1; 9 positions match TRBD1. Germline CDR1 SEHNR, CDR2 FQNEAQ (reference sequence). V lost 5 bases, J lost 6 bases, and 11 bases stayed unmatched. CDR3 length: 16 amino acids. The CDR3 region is CASSRRTGEGGNEQFF. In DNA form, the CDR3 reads TGTGCCAGCAGCAGGCGGACAGGGGAAGGGGGCAATGAGCAGTTCTTC.

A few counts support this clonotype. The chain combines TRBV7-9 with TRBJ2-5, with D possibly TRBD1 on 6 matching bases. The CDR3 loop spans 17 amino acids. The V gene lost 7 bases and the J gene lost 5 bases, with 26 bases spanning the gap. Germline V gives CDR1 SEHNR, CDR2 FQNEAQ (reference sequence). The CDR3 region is CASTPPQGSGEGETQYF. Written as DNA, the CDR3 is TGTGCCAGCACTCCGCCTCAGGGGTCTGGTGAAGGGGAGACCCAGTACTTC.

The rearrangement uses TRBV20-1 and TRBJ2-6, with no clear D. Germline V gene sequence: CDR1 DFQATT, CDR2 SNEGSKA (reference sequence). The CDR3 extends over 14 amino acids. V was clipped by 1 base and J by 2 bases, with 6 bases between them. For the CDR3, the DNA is TGCAGTGCTAGAGTGATGGCTGGGGCCAACGTCCTGACTTTC. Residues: CSARVMAGANVLTF.

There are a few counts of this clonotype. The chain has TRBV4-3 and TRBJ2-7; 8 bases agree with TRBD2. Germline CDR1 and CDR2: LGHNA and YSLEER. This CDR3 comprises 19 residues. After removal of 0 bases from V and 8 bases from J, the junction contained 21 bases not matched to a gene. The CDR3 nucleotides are TGCGCCAGCAGCCAAGACCGGGGGGGATTATCCCCTCCTACGTCGCAGCAGTACTTC. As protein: CASSQDRGGLSPPTSQQYF.

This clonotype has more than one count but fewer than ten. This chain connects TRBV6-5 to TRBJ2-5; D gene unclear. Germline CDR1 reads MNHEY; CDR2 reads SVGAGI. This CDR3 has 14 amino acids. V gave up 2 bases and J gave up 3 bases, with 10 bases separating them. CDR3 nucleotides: TGTGCCAGCAGTTACCCCAGCCCCAAAGAGACCCAGTACTTC. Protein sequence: CASSYPSPKETQYF.

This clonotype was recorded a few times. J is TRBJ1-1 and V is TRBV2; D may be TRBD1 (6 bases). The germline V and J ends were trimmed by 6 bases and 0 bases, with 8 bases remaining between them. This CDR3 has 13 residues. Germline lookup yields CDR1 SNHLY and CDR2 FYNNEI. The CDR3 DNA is TGTGCCAGCAGAGGACAGATGAACACTGAAGCTTTCTTT. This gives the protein CASRGQMNTEAFF.

In nucleotides, the CDR3 is TGCAGCGCCGGGACAGGCCTCTACGAGCAGTACTTC. Encoded protein: CSAGTGLYEQYF. J is TRBJ2-7 and V is TRBV29-1; 8 nucleotides match TRBD1. Germline V CDR1 and CDR2: SQVTM, ANQGSEA. The V segment lost 7 bases and the J segment 3 bases; nucleotides outside the gene matches: 5. This CDR3 has 12 amino acids.

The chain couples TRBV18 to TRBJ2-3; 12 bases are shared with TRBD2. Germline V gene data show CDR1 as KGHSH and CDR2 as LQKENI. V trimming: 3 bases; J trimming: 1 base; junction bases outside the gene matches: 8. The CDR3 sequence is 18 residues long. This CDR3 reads CASSPRTSGDGGTDTQYF. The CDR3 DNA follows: TGTGCCAGCTCACCGCGGACTAGCGGGGACGGGGGCACAGATACGCAGTATTTT.

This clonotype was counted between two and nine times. The CDR3 region is CASSLIGVGSPLHF. In DNA form, the CDR3 reads TGTGCCAGCAGTTTAATCGGCGTAGGTTCACCCCTCCACTTT. The J gene is TRBJ1-6, the V gene TRBV27; D remains ambiguous. CDR1 and CDR2 (germline): MNHEY, SMNVEV (reference sequence). This CDR3 comprises 14 residues. V dropped 2 bases and J dropped 9 bases, with 11 bases sitting between them.

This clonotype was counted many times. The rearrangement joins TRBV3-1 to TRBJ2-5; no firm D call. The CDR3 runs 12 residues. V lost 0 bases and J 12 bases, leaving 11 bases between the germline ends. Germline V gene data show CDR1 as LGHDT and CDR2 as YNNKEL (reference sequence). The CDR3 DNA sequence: TGTGCCAGCAGCCAAGATTTCGCAGAGAAGTACTTC. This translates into CASSQDFAEKYF.